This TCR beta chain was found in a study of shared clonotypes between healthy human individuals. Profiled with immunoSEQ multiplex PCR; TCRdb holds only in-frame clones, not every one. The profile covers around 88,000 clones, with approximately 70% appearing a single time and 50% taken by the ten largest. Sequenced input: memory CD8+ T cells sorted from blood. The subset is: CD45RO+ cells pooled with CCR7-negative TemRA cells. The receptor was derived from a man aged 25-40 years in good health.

The CDR3 sequence is CASSLEDSRTDTQYF. The CDR3 DNA sequence: TGTGCCAGCAGCCTCGAAGACAGCCGCACAGATACGCAGTATTTT. J is TRBJ2-3 and V is TRBV7-2, with D perhaps matching TRBD1 (5 bases). Germline assignment: CDR1 SGHTA and CDR2 FQGNSA. V lost 5 bases and J lost 1, with 13 bases in between. The CDR3 has 15 amino acids.